What follows describes a single T cell receptor beta chain. This sample was included in a study of monozygotic twins with inflammatory bowel disease. For each CDR3 protein, TCRdb gives one entry from its re-call of the 5' RACE reads, without DNA. The specimen's table records approximately 400,000 distinct CDR3 sequences. The sequenced sample consisted of blood. This TCR was recovered from a human donor with ulcerative colitis or Crohn's disease, or a healthy co-twin of an affected twin (not recorded which).

CDR3 residues: CASRAGINYGYTF. The V gene is TRBV2, the J gene TRBJ1-2; TCRdb names TRBD1, which stays unverified in the absence of DNA. This CDR3 has 13 amino acids. Looked up from germline, CDR1 is SNHLY and CDR2 is FYNNEI.